The clone carrying this T cell receptor beta chain has at least ten counts. The length of the CDR3 is 14 residues. Germline V CDR1 and CDR2: DFQATT, SNEGSKA (reference sequence). Trimming removed 2 bases at V and 1 base at J, with 11 bases between. This sample is drawn from a study of Graves' ophthalmopathy and Graves' hyperthyroidism. RNA transcripts provided the template for amplifying TCR beta CDR3 regions. After a first-round RT-PCR with HTBI primers, a second-round multiplex PCR was run. TCRdb re-called the multiplex PCR reads through MiXCR, storing one row per CDR3 protein. The sample has a few hundred thousand distinct CDR3 sequences, 17% seen once.

The J gene is TRBJ1-1, the V gene TRBV20-1, with D maybe TRBD1 (5 bases). The receptor's source is an adult woman with stable Graves' hyperthyroidism. Sequences were obtained from peripheral blood. CDR3 sequence: CSARPPTGNTEAFF. The DNA of the CDR3 is TGCAGTGCTAGACCACCTACAGGGAACACTGAAGCTTTCTTT.